These 27 T cell receptor beta chains came from one sample sequenced in a study of T cell repertoires in cytomegalovirus infection (dated by TCRdb to between 2018 and 2021). The sequencer was an Illumina HiSeq 1500. TCRdb reprocessing: public reads trimmed at Q25 with fastp, clones called with MiXCR, in-frame beta chains kept. Entries are consolidated by CDR3 protein sequence, retaining the most common genes and DNA. The sample has about 530,000 distinct CDR3 sequences on record, more than 25% of them singletons. The ten largest make up roughly an eighth of the sample. Sequencing was carried out using PBMCs. These receptor sequences come from a human donor in good health (CMV status not recorded). Some clones in this sample may be carry-over from other donors' samples.

For this clonotype: A much more abundant neighbour one base away suggests this may be a read error. V is TRBV7-8 and J is TRBJ1-3; D unresolved. The CDR3 consists of 17 residues. Germline assignment: CDR1 SGHVS and CDR2 FQNEAQ. The CDR3 coding sequence is TGTGCCAGCAGCAGGTGGCAGTCTGCGGCCTCTGGACACACCATATATTTT. Its translation: CASSRWQSAASGHTIYF.

This clonotype was counted between two and nine times. The chain carries TRBV7-6 and TRBJ2-1; 7 nucleotides align to TRBD2. Germline V gives CDR1 SGHVS, CDR2 FNYEAQ. The CDR3 is 14 residues long. With 6 bases clipped from V and 2 bases from J, the junction kept 4 bases outside the gene matches. CDR3 in amino acids: CASSRAGAYNEQFF. The CDR3 DNA sequence: TGTGCCAGCAGTAGGGCGGGAGCCTACAATGAGCAGTTCTTC. The complete variable domain, with remaining parts taken from reference TRBV7-6 and TRBJ2-1, reads GAGVSQSPRYKVTKRGQDVALRCDPISGHVSLYWYRQALGQGPEFLTYFNYEAQQDKSGLPNDRFSAERPEGSISTLTIQRTEQRDSAMYRCASSRAGAYNEQFFGPGTRLTVL.

This clonotype was picked up many times. This chain joins TRBV7-2 and TRBJ2-3; D may correspond to TRBD1 or TRBD2 (5 bases each). Trimming removed 4 bases from V and 8 bases from J, with 13 bases in between. The germline CDR1 and CDR2 sequences are SGHTA and FQGNSA. The CDR3 totals 13 residues. CDR3 nucleotides: TGTGCCAGCAGCTCTCAGTCCGGGACTACGCAGTATTTT. Residues: CASSSQSGTTQYF. Drawing the rest from reference TRBV7-2 and TRBJ2-3, the complete variable domain is GAGVSQSPSNKVTEKGKDVELRCDPISGHTALYWYRQSLGQGLEFLIYFQGNSAPDKSGLPSDRFSAERTGGSVSTLTIQRTQQEDSAVYLCASSSQSGTTQYFGPGTRLTVL.

In DNA form, the CDR3 reads TGTGCCAGCAGTTACTCAGGAGGGACTAGCGCCGCCCCCAGGGAGACCCAGTACTTC. Amino acid sequence: CASSYSGGTSAAPRETQYF. The chain combines TRBV6-2 or TRBV6-3 with TRBJ2-5; 10 bases map to TRBD2. V dropped 0 bases and J dropped 5; count of bases not matched to a gene: 15. The CDR3 sequence is 19 residues long. The germline V gene has CDR1 MNHEY and CDR2 SVGEGT.

This chain uses TRBV25-1 with TRBJ2-2, with D perhaps TRBD2 (6 bases). Germline V CDR1 and CDR2: MGHDK, SYGVNS. V lost 2 bases, J lost 12 bases, and 13 bases lay in between. This CDR3 region has 13 residues. CDR3 sequence: CASSEIGSVKLFF. DNA for the CDR3: TGTGCCAGCAGTGAAATCGGGAGCGTTAAGCTGTTTTTT.

CDR3: CASSYSGQPTDTQYF. Here the CDR3 DNA reads TGTGCCAGCAGTTACTCAGGACAGCCCACAGATACGCAGTATTTT. V is TRBV6-2 or TRBV6-3 and J is TRBJ2-3; D is perhaps TRBD1 (6 bases). V was clipped by 0 bases and J by 2 bases, with 9 bases between them. The CDR3 runs to 15 residues. Germline V gene lookup returns CDR1 MNHEY and CDR2 SVGEGT.

V usage is TRBV14 and J usage is TRBJ2-7; D is unresolved. The ends were cut back, 1 base at V and 13 bases at J, with 8 bases in the middle. In germline, CDR1 is SGHDN, CDR2 FVKESK. This CDR3 is 10 amino acids long. This CDR3 reads CASSQVSFYV. CDR3 DNA: TGTGCCAGCAGCCAAGTTAGCTTTTACGTC.

The rearrangement links TRBV18 to TRBJ1-5, with D tentatively TRBD1 (6 bases). The V end was cut by 3 bases, the J end by 1 base, with 16 bases between. This CDR3 comprises 17 residues. Per germline, CDR1 KGHSH and CDR2 LQKENI. CDR3 in amino acids: CASSPTDSPRSNQPQHF. CDR3 nucleotides: TGTGCCAGCTCACCTACGGACAGCCCCAGGAGCAATCAGCCCCAGCATTTT. Supplemented by reference TRBV18 and TRBJ1-5, the full variable domain reads NAGVMQNPRHLVRRRGQEARLRCSPMKGHSHVYWYRQLPEEGLKFMVYLQKENIIDESGMPKERFSAEFPKEGPSILRIQQVVRGDSAAYFCASSPTDSPRSNQPQHFGDGTRLSIL.

The chain has TRBV20-1 and TRBJ2-3; possible D gene TRBD1, 5 bases. V shed 6 bases and J shed 6 bases, with 10 bases lying between them. This CDR3 has 11 amino acids. The germline V gene has CDR1 DFQATT and CDR2 SNEGSKA (reference sequence). This CDR3 is CSAPRGDTQYF. For the CDR3, the DNA is TGCAGTGCGCCAAGGGGTGATACGCAGTATTTT.

This clonotype was seen more than once but under ten times. The chain links TRBV28 to TRBJ1-1, with D possibly being TRBD1 (6 bases). The CDR3 consists of 16 residues. Trimming cost V 5 bases and J 2 bases, with 18 bases left between them. Germline-derived CDR1 and CDR2 are MDHEN and SYDVKM. The CDR3 spells CASSPIQGFGNTEAFF. CDR3 DNA sequence: TGTGCCAGCAGTCCTATTCAGGGGTTCGGAAACACTGAAGCTTTCTTT.

This clonotype was picked up many times. The chain joins TRBV7-8 to TRBJ2-2; D unclear. The CDR3 contains 14 residues. Trimming cost V 5 bases and J 1 base, with 8 bases left between them. Per the germline V gene, CDR1 is SGHVS and CDR2 is FQNEAQ. The CDR3 protein is CASSENRNTGELFF. CDR3 sequence (DNA): TGTGCCAGCAGCGAGAACAGGAACACCGGGGAGCTGTTTTTT.

This clonotype was observed at least ten times. The V gene is TRBV7-8, the J gene TRBJ2-5; 8 bases fit TRBD2. Per the germline V gene, CDR1 is SGHVS and CDR2 is FQNEAQ. The CDR3 totals 16 residues. Trimming removed 8 bases from V and 4 bases from J; junction bases left unmatched: 15. CDR3 sequence (DNA): TGTGCCAGCGTAAGAGGGGAGCGGGGGATTCTAGAGACCCAGTACTTC. This gives the protein CASVRGERGILETQYF. Variable domain in full (rest from reference TRBV7-8 and TRBJ2-5): GAGVSQSPRYKVAKRGQDVALRCDPISGHVSLFWYQQALGQGPEFLTYFQNEAQLDKSGLPSDRFFAERPEGSVSTLKIQRTQQEDSAVYLCASVRGERGILETQYFGPGTRLLVL.

This chain uses TRBV12-3 or TRBV12-4 with TRBJ2-1, with 13 positions matching TRBD2. V shed 2 bases and J 12 bases; nucleotides not matched to a gene: 13. The CDR3 loop spans 17 amino acids. The CDR3 protein is CASSLNEGLAGKFGQFF. In DNA, the CDR3 is TGTGCCAGCAGTTTAAACGAGGGACTAGCGGGAAAGTTTGGGCAGTTCTTC.

The gene calls are TRBV7-2 and TRBJ1-6; D is unclear. V was trimmed by 1 base and J by 10 bases, leaving 11 bases between them. CDR1 and CDR2 from the germline V gene are SGHTA and FQGNSA. CDR3 length: 14 residues. Here the CDR3 reads CASSLGSGGSPLHF. The CDR3 region has the DNA TGTGCCAGCAGCTTAGGTTCGGGAGGATCACCCCTCCACTTT.

About this clonotype: A much bigger clone sits one base away, suggesting this may be a read error. V usage is TRBV7-2 and J usage is TRBJ2-7; 11 bases map to TRBD2. The V gene end was trimmed by 6 bases and the J gene end by 3 bases; junction bases not matched to a gene: 4. The CDR3 length is 14 residues. CDR1 and CDR2 (germline): SGHTA, FQGNSA. CDR3 protein: CASRPGTSGYEQYF. CDR3 DNA sequence: TGTGCCAGCAGGCCCGGGACTAGCGGCTACGAGCAGTACTTC. The full variable domain, completed using reference TRBV7-2 and TRBJ2-7, is GAGVSQSPSNKVTEKGKDVELRCDPISGHTALYWYRQSLGQGLEFLIYFQGNSAPDKSGLPSDRFSAERTGGSVSTLTIQRTQQEDSAVYLCASRPGTSGYEQYFGPGTRLTVT.

The chain couples TRBV13 to TRBJ2-7; the D gene is possibly TRBD1 (6 bases). Trimming cost V 2 bases and J 1 base, with 21 bases left between them. There are 18 residues in the CDR3. Germline V gives CDR1 PRHDT, CDR2 FYEKMQ (reference sequence). The CDR3 sequence: CASSLMQGIPLRSYEQYF. CDR3 in DNA: TGTGCCAGCAGCTTAATGCAGGGGATCCCACTTAGGTCCTACGAGCAGTACTTC.

This clonotype appeared many times. The chain uses TRBV7-2 and TRBJ2-3; D unclear. CDR1 SGHTA and CDR2 FQGNSA come from the germline V gene. Trimming cost V 1 base and J 4 bases, with 3 bases left between them. The CDR3 covers 12 residues. The CDR3 region has the DNA TGTGCCAGCAGCTTAGACCCAGATACGCAGTATTTT. Translating it yields CASSLDPDTQYF.

Written as DNA, the CDR3 is TGCGCCAGCAGCCAAGAGGCGGGTGGGCAGCCCCAGCATTTT. Protein sequence: CASSQEAGGQPQHF. The chain uses TRBV4-3 and TRBJ1-5; no reliable D call. The germline CDR1 and CDR2 sequences are LGHNA and YSLEER. The CDR3 consists of 14 residues. Deletions cut 0 bases from V and 7 bases from J, with 10 bases between.

V is TRBV24-1 and J is TRBJ2-1; no firm D call. This CDR3 spans 11 amino acids. Germline lookup yields CDR1 KGHDR and CDR2 SFDVKD. V was cut by 3 bases and J by 12 bases, with 8 bases left in between. Written as DNA, the CDR3 is TGTGCCACCAGTGATAGGGATGGGCAGTTCTTC. The encoded protein is CATSDRDGQFF.

About this clonotype: A single base separates this from a much larger clone, so it may be a read error. The rearrangement uses TRBV7-2 and TRBJ2-1, with D perhaps TRBD1 (5 bases). This CDR3 comprises 14 residues. CDR1 is SGHTA and CDR2 is FQGNSA in the germline V gene. In DNA form, the CDR3 reads TGTGCCAGCACCACGGCAGGGCTTAGGAATGAGCGGTTCTTC. Its protein product is CASTTAGLRNERFF.

V and J are TRBV29-1 and TRBJ2-3; 13 nucleotides line up with TRBD2. The germline CDR1 and CDR2 sequences are SQVTM and ANQGSEA. Trimming took 8 bases from V and 5 from J; bases not matched to a gene: 7. The CDR3 runs to 14 residues. In DNA, the CDR3 is TGCAGCTCCACTAGCGGGAGGGCCGGAGATACGCAGTATTTT. The encoded protein is CSSTSGRAGDTQYF.

Only a few counts were recorded for this clonotype. The rearrangement joins TRBV7-6 to TRBJ2-7; TRBD1 is a possible D gene (7 bases). The germline gives CDR1 SGHVS, CDR2 FNYEAQ. V lost 5 bases to trimming and J lost 4 bases, with 18 bases between them. The CDR3 contains 15 residues. The CDR3 loop is CASSPGTQGGYEQYF. The CDR3 DNA is TGTGCCAGCAGCCCCGGGACTCAGGGGGGTTACGAGCAGTACTTC.

This clonotype was seen a handful of times. CDR3 protein: CASRAPGMDTEAFF. Here the CDR3 DNA reads TGTGCCAGTAGGGCTCCTGGGATGGACACTGAAGCTTTCTTT. The chain carries TRBV19 and TRBJ1-1; D remains unclear. The CDR3 contains 14 residues. Germline values: CDR1 LNHDA, CDR2 SQIVND (reference sequence). Between the trimmed V and J ends, which lost 6 bases and 3 bases, there was a span of 14 bases.

This clonotype was recorded many times. The CDR3, as DNA: TGTGCCAGCAGCCCCGGACTGGGGAACACAGATACGCAGTATTTT. This encodes CASSPGLGNTDTQYF. The V call is TRBV7-2, the J call TRBJ2-3, with TRBD2 as a possible D gene (5 bases). CDR1 is SGHTA, CDR2 FQGNSA, per germline. V lost 5 bases and J lost 2, with 14 bases in between. The CDR3 is 15 residues long.

This clonotype has at least ten counts. V and J are TRBV7-2 and TRBJ2-1; no clear D. The germline gives CDR1 SGHTA, CDR2 FQGNSA. The V end lost 2 bases, the J end lost 7 bases, and 18 bases lay between the germline ends. The CDR3 loop spans 16 amino acids. This CDR3 is CASSLTMDPMRNEQFF. The CDR3 DNA is TGTGCCAGCAGCTTAACTATGGATCCTATGAGGAATGAGCAGTTCTTC.

This clonotype has just one count. This chain connects TRBV29-1 to TRBJ2-7; 13 nucleotides align to TRBD2. Germline-derived CDR1 and CDR2 are SQVTM and ANQGSEA. The CDR3 runs to 14 residues. Trimming removed 3 bases from V and 5 bases from J; junction bases left unmatched: 4. This CDR3 reads CSVDGLAGVHEQYF. The CDR3 DNA follows: TGCAGCGTTGATGGACTAGCGGGAGTTCACGAGCAGTACTTC.

The chain is built from TRBV20-1 and TRBJ1-6; D is ambiguous. Germline V gives CDR1 DFQATT, CDR2 SNEGSKA (reference sequence). The CDR3 consists of 15 residues. With 4 bases removed from V and 6 bases from J, the gap between germline ends came to 16 bases. The CDR3 protein is CSATQDTGSNSPLHF. The CDR3, as DNA: TGCAGTGCTACCCAGGATACCGGCTCTAATTCACCCCTCCACTTT.